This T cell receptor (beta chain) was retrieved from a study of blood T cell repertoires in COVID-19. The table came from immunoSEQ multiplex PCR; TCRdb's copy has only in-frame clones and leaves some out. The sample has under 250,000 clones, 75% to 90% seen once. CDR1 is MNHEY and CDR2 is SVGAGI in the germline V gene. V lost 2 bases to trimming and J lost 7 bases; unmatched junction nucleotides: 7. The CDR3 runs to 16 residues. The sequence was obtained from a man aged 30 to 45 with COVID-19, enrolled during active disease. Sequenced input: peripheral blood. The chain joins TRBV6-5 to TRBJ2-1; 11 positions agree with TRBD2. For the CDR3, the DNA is TGTGCCAGCAGTTACCACGGGACTAGCGGTCGTAATGAGCAGTTCTTC. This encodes CASSYHGTSGRNEQFF.